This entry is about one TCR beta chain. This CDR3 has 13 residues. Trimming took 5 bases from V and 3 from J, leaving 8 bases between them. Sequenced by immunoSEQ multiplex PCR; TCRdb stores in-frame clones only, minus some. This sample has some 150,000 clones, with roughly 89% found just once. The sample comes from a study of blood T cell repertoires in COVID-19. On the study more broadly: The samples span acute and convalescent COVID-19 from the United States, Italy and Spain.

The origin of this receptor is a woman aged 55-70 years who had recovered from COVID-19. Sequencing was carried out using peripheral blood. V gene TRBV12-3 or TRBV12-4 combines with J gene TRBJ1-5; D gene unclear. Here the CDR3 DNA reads TGTGCCAGCAGTCTCGGGGTCAATCAGCCCCAGCATTTT. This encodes CASSLGVNQPQHF.